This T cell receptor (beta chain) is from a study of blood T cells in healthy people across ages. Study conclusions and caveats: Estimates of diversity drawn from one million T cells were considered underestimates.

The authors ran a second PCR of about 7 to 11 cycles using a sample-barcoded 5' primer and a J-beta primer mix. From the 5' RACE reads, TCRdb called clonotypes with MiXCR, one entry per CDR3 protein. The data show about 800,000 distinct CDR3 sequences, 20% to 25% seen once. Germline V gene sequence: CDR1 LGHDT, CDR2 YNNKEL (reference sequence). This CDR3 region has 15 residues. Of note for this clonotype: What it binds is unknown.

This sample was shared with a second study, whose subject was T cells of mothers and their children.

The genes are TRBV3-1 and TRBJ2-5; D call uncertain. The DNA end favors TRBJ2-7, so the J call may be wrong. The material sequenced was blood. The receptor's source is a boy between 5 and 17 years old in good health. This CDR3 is CASSPRTYVSYEQYF. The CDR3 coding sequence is TGTGCCAGCAGCCCGCGGACCTACGTCTCCTACGAGCAGTACTTC.